These 16 T cell receptor beta chains originate from one sample sequenced in a study of T cell repertoires in cytomegalovirus infection. TCRdb passed the reads through MiXCR, listing each CDR3 protein once. The top ten clones hold around 45% of a sample with roughly 500,000 distinct CDR3 sequences, under 55% of them seen once. No antigens are known for them. Source: cultured PBMCs, taken from culture after CMV antigen stimulation. The receptors shown here come from a human donor in good health (CMV status not recorded). Some clones in this sample may be carry-over from other donors' samples.

The chain combines TRBV11-2 with TRBJ2-2, with 7 nucleotides matching TRBD1. Germline V gives CDR1 SGHAT, CDR2 FQNNGV. The J segment lost 6 bases and the V segment lost 8 bases, leaving 9 bases of the junction unmatched. This CDR3 comprises 14 residues. This CDR3 reads CASGPTGLAGELFF. The CDR3 region has the DNA TGTGCCAGCGGACCGACAGGGCTGGCCGGGGAGCTGTTTTTT.

The chain employs TRBV4-1 and TRBJ2-1, with 9 bases matching TRBD2. CDR1 MGHRA and CDR2 YSYEKL come from the germline V gene. V lost 4 bases to trimming and J lost 2 bases; unmatched junction nucleotides: 6. The CDR3 is 16 amino acids. The DNA of the CDR3 is TGCGCCAGCAGCCCTGGGGCTAGCGGGACCTACAATGAGCAGTTCTTC. Translating gives CASSPGASGTYNEQFF.

The chain recombines TRBV11-2 with TRBJ2-1; perhaps TRBD2 as D (5 bases). The length of the CDR3 is 13 residues. Germline CDR1 and CDR2: SGHAT and FQNNGV. Trimming shortened V by 5 bases and J by 7 bases, and 12 bases separated the two germline ends. The CDR3 spells CASSPLALNEQFF. In DNA, the CDR3 is TGTGCCAGCAGCCCTCTAGCTTTGAATGAGCAGTTCTTC.

The V call is TRBV20-1, the J call TRBJ2-3; no firm D call. V shed 6 bases and J shed 9 bases, with 13 bases lying between them. CDR3 length: 11 amino acids. CDR1 is DFQATT and CDR2 is SNEGSKA in the germline V gene (reference sequence). CDR3 sequence reads: CSAFVLPTQYF. The CDR3 DNA reads as TGCAGTGCCTTCGTCCTGCCGACGCAGTATTTT.

The CDR3 reads CASSLGGAGRLVEKLFF. CDR3 DNA: TGTGCCAGCAGCTTAGGGGGGGCCGGACGGCTAGTAGAAAAACTGTTTTTT. The chain joins TRBV7-8 to TRBJ1-4; weak D call: TRBD1 (6 bases). The ends were cut back, 1 base at V and 8 bases at J, with 20 bases in the middle. This CDR3 contains 17 residues. Germline lookup yields CDR1 SGHVS and CDR2 FQNEAQ. Supplemented by reference TRBV7-8 and TRBJ1-4, the full variable domain reads GAGVSQSPRYKVAKRGQDVALRCDPISGHVSLFWYQQALGQGPEFLTYFQNEAQLDKSGLPSDRFFAERPEGSVSTLKIQRTQQEDSAVYLCASSLGGAGRLVEKLFFGSGTQLSVL.

The V and J genes are TRBV20-1 and TRBJ2-7; 7 bases are shared with TRBD2. This CDR3 is 15 amino acids long. The germline V gene has CDR1 DFQATT and CDR2 SNEGSKA (reference sequence). Losses at the gene ends were 4 bases for V and 2 bases for J; bases not matched to a gene: 11. The chain's CDR3 is CSANPAGVGTYEQYF. The CDR3 DNA reads as TGCAGTGCTAACCCCGCGGGGGTAGGAACCTACGAGCAGTACTTC.

This clonotype was picked up a small number of times. This chain links TRBV3-1 with TRBJ2-5, with 12 nucleotides matching TRBD2. There are 15 residues in the CDR3. Trimming took 1 base from V and 3 from J; bases not matched to a gene: 0. CDR1 is LGHDT, CDR2 YNNKEL, per germline (reference sequence). Written as DNA, the CDR3 is TGTGCCAGCAGCCAAGGGACTAGCGGGGAAGAGACCCAGTACTTC. Translation: CASSQGTSGEETQYF.

In DNA, the CDR3 is TGTGCCAGCAGCAGTATAGAGGGATCGCTGTTAGCCCAGCATTTT. It yields the protein CASSSIEGSLLAQHF. This chain uses TRBV27 with TRBJ1-5; D is undetermined. This CDR3 comprises 15 residues. Germline lookup yields CDR1 MNHEY and CDR2 SMNVEV (reference sequence). V lost 6 bases, J lost 11 bases, and 23 bases lay in between.

The rearrangement links TRBV5-4 to TRBJ2-1; D is undetermined. Looked up from germline, CDR1 is SGHNT and CDR2 is YYREEE (reference sequence). CDR3 length: 15 residues. V lost 2 bases and J lost 6, with 15 bases in between. The chain's CDR3 is CASSFSAPRINEQFF. CDR3 nucleotides: TGTGCCAGCAGCTTTTCTGCCCCACGCATCAATGAGCAGTTCTTC.

The chain uses TRBV4-1 and TRBJ2-2; D is ambiguous. The CDR3 is 14 residues long. Trimming left V 1 base short and J 5 bases short, with 8 bases between. CDR1 and CDR2 from the germline V gene are MGHRA and YSYEKL. CDR3 DNA: TGCGCCAGCAGCCAAGCATCCGGGACCGGGGAGCTGTTTTTT. It specifies CASSQASGTGELFF.

The genes are TRBV2 and TRBJ2-1; 13 nucleotides match TRBD2. The trim removed 5 bases at V and 2 bases at J, leaving 3 bases unmatched. This CDR3 has 16 amino acids. Germline V gives CDR1 SNHLY, CDR2 FYNNEI. The CDR3 region has the DNA TGTGCCAGCAGTTGGACTAGCGGGGGTACCTACAATGAGCAGTTCTTC. It yields the protein CASSWTSGGTYNEQFF.

This clonotype was recorded a few times. V is TRBV7-8 and J is TRBJ1-2; unclear D gene. Germline lookup yields CDR1 SGHVS and CDR2 FQNEAQ. V lost 5 bases and J 8 bases, leaving 21 bases between the germline ends. The CDR3 loop spans 15 amino acids. The chain's CDR3 is CASSPIVGVIFGYTF. In DNA, the CDR3 is TGTGCCAGCAGCCCCATCGTTGGAGTAATCTTCGGCTACACCTTC.

The chain joins TRBV5-5 to TRBJ2-1; a weak D match, TRBD1 (6 bases). Per germline, CDR1 SGHKS and CDR2 YYEKEE (reference sequence). V was shortened by 5 bases and J by 3 bases, with 12 bases between the two germline ends. The CDR3 spans 14 residues. CDR3 protein: CASSGQRHYNEQFF. The CDR3 DNA sequence: TGTGCCAGCAGTGGACAGCGGCACTACAATGAGCAGTTCTTC.

This clonotype was picked up a small number of times. The chain recombines TRBV6-8 with TRBJ2-5, with D uncertain. The V gene lost 2 bases and the J gene lost 5 bases, with 12 bases spanning the gap. CDR3 size: 14 residues. CDR1 and CDR2 (germline): MNHGY, SAAAGT. Here the CDR3 reads CASSYDPNQETQYF. For the CDR3, the DNA is TGTGCCAGCAGTTACGATCCTAATCAGGAGACCCAGTACTTC.

This clonotype appeared a few times. The chain combines TRBV6-6 with TRBJ2-5; TRBD1 aligns across 8 bases. Germline CDR1 MNHNY, CDR2 SVGAGI (reference sequence). This CDR3 contains 17 residues. Trimming cost V 0 bases and J 3 bases; bases outside gene matches: 9. CDR3 residues: CASSYSARDRQEETQYF. Here the CDR3 DNA reads TGTGCCAGCAGTTACTCCGCCCGGGACAGGCAAGAAGAGACCCAGTACTTC.

The rearrangement links TRBV7-9 to TRBJ2-1; 8 bases are shared with TRBD2. J gave up 9 bases and V 4 bases, and 14 bases lay outside the gene matches. The germline gives CDR1 SEHNR, CDR2 FQNEAQ (reference sequence). This CDR3 has 16 residues. The CDR3 spells CASSWVGGGPTIEQFF. CDR3 nucleotide sequence: TGTGCCAGCAGCTGGGTCGGCGGGGGGCCGACAATTGAGCAGTTCTTC.